This TCR beta chain was observed in a study of T-cell reconstitution after alpha-beta-depleted transplantation in children. General study findings and limits: At day 60, the high TCRbeta diversity found in some patients originated from recipient T cells and thymic progenitors that had survived. Several hundred graft clones that had expanded were reportedly the source of alpha-beta T cells about two months after transplant. After one year, T-cell counts and TCRbeta diversity mostly came from new T cells.

TCRbeta library construction was performed incorporating unique molecular identifiers. TCRdb re-called the PCR reads through MiXCR, storing one row per CDR3 protein. The repertoire has around 580,000 distinct CDR3 sequences, roughly 27% of them found once; the top ten carry approximately 39%. This CDR3 comprises 14 residues. Trimming left V 3 bases short and J 2 bases short, with 11 bases between. The germline V gene has CDR1 SGDLS and CDR2 YYNGEE. This clonotype has more than one count but fewer than ten. Its antigen is still unknown. Sample: PBMCs, taken before TCRalphabeta/CD19-depleted stem cell transplant. The chain joins TRBV9 to TRBJ1-2, with D unclear. This clonotype originated in a boy under three years old with Wiskott-Aldrich syndrome, due to receive a stem cell transplant. This CDR3 reads CASSADGRNYGYTF. CDR3 in DNA: TGTGCCAGCAGCGCTGATGGGCGGAACTATGGCTACACCTTC.